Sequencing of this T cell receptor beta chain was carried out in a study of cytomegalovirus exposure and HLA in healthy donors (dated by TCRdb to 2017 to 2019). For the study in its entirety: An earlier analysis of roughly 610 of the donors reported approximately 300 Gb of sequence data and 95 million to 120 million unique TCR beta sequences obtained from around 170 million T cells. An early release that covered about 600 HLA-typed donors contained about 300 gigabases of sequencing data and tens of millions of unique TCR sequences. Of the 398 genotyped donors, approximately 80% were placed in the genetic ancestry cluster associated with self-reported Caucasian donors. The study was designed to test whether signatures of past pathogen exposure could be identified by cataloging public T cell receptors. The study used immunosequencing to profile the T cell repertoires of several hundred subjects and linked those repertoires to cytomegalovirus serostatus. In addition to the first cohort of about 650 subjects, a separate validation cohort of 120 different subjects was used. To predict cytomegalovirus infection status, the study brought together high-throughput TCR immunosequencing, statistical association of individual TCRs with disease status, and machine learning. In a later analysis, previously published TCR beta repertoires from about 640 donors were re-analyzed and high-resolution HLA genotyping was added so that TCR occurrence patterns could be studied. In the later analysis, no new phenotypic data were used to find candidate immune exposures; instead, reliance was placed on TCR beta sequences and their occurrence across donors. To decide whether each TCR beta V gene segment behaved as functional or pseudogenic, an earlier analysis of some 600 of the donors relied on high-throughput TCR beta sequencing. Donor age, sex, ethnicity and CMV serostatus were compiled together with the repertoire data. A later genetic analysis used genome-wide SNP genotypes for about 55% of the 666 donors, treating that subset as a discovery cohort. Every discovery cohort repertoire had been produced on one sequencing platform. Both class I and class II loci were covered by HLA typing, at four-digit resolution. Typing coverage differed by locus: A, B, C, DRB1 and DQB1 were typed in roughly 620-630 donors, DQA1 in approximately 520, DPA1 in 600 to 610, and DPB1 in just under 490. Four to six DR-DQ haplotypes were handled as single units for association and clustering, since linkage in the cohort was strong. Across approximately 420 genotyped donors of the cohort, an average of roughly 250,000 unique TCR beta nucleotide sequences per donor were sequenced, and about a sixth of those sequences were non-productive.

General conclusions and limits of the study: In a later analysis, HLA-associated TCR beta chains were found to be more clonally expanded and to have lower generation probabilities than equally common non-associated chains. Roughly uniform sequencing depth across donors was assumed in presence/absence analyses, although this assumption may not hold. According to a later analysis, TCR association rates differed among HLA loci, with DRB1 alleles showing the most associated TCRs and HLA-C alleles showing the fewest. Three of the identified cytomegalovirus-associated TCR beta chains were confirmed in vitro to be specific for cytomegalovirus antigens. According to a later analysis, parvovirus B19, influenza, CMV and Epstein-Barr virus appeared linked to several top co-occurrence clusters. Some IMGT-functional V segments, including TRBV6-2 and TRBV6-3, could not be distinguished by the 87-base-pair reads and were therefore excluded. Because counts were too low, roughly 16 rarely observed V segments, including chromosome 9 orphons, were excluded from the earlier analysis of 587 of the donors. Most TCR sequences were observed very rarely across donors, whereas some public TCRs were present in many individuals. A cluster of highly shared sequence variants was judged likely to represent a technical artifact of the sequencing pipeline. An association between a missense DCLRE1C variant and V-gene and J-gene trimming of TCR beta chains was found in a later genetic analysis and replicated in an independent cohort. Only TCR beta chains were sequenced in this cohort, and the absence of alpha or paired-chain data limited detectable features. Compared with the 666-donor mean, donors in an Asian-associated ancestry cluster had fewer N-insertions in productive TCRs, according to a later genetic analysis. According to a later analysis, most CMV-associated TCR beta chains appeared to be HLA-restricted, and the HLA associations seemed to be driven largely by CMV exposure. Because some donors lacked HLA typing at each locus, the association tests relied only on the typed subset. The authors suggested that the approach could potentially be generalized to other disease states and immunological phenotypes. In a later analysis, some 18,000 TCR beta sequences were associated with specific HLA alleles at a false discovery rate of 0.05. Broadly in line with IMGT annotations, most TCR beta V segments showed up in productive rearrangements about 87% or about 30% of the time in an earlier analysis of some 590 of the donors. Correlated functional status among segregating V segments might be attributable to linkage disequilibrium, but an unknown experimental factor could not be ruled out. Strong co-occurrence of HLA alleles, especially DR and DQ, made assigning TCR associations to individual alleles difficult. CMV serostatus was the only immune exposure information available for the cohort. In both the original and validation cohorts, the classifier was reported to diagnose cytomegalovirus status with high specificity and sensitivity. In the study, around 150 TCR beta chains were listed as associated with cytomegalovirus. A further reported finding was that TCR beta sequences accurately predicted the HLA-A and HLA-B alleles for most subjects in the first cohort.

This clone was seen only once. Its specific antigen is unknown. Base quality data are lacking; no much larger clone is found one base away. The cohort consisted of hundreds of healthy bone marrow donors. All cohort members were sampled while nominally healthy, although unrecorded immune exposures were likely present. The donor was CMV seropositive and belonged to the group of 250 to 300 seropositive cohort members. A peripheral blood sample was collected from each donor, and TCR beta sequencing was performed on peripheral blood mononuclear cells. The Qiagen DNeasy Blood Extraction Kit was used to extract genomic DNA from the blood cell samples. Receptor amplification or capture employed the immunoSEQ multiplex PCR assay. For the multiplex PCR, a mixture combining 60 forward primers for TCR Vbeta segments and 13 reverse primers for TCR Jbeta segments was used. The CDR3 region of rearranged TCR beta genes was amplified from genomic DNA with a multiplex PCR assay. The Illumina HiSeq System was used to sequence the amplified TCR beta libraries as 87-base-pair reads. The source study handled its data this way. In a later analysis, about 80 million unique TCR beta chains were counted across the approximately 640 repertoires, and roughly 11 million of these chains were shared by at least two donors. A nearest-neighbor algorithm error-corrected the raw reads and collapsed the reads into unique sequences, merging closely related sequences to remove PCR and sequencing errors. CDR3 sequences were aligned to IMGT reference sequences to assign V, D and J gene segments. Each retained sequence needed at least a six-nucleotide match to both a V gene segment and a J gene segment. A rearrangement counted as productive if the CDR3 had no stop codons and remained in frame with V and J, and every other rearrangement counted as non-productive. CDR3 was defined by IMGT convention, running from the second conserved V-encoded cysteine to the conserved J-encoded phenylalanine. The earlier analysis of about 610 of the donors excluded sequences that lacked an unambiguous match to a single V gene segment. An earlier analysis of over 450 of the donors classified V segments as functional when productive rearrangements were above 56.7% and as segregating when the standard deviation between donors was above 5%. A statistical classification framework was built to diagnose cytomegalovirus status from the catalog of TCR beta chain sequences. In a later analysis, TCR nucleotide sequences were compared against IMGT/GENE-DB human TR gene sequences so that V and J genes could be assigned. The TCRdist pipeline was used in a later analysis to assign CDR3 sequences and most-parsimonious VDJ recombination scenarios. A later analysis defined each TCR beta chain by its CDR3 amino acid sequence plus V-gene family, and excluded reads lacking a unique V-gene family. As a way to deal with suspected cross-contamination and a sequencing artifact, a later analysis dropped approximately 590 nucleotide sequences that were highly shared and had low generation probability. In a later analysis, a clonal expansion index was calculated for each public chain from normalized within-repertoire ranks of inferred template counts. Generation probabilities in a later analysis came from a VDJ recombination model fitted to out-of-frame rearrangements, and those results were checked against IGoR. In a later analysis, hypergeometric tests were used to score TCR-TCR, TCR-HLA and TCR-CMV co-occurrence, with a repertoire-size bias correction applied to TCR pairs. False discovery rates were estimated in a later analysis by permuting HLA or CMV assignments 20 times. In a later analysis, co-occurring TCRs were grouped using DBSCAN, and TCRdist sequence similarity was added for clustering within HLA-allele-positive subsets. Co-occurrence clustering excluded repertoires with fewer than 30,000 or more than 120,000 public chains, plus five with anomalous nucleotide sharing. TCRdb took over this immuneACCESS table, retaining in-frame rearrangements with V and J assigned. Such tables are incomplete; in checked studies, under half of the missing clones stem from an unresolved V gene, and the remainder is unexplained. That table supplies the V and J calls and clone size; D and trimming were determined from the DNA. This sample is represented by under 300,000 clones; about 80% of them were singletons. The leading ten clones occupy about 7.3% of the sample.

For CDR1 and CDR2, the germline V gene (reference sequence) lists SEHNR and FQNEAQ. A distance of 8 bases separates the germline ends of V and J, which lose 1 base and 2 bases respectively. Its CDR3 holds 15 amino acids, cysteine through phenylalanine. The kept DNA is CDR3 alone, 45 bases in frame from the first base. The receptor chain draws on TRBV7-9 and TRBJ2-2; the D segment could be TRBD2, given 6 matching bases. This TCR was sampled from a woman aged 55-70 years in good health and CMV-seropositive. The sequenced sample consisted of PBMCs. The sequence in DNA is TGTGCCAGCAGCTTAGGCGGGATCAACACCGGGGAGCTGTTTTTT. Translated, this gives CASSLGGINTGELFF. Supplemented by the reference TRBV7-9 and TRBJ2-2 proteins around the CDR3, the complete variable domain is DTGVSQNPRHKITKRGQNVTFRCDPISEHNRLYWYRQTLGQGPEFLTYFQNEAQLEKSRLLSDRFSAERPKGSFSTLEIQRTEQGDSAMYLCASSLGGINTGELFFGEGSRLTVL.